The source of this T cell receptor beta chain is a study of beta chain features in type 1 diabetes. Study results and limitations: In every one of the four CD4+ subsets, TCRB CDR3s were moderately but significantly shorter in Type 1 diabetes patients.

Expressed TCRB transcripts got sequenced, as all isolated RNA was reverse transcribed. TCRdb's copy holds only in-frame clones and misses some; the assay was immunoSEQ multiplex PCR. The sample lists 300,000 to 350,000 clones, roughly 13% occurring once. In the case of this clone: Its target is not known.

Germline CDR1 and CDR2: LGHNA and YNFKEQ. This CDR3 is built from 16 residues. V gave up 0 bases and J gave up 6 bases; unmatched junction bases: 5. The clonotype comes from a woman younger than 35 with type 1 diabetes. This rearrangement joins TRBV4-2 to TRBJ1-4; 9 bases match TRBD1. Sequenced: naive CD4+ T cells from blood. The CDR3 DNA sequence: TGTGCCAGCAGCCAAGATCCGGGACAGGGAGATGAAAAACTGTTTTTT. It yields the protein CASSQDPGQGDEKLFF.